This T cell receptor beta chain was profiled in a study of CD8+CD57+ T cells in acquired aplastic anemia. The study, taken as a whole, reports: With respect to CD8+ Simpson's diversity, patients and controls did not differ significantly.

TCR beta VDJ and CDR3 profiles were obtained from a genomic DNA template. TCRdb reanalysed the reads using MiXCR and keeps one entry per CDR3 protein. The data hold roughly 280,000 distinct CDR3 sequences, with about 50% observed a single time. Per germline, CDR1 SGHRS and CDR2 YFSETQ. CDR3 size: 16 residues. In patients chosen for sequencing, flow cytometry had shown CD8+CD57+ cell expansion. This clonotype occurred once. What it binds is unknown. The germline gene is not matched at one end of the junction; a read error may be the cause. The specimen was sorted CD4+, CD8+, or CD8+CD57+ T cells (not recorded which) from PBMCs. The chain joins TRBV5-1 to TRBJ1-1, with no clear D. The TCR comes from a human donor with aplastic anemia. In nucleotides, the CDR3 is TGCGCCAGCAGAGCTAAACCAGATTCCATGAACAGTGAAGCCTTCTTT. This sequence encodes CASRAKPDSMNSEAFF. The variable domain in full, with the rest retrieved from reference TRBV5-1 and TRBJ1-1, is KAGVTQTPRYLIKTRGQQVTLSCSPISGHRSVSWYQQTPGQGLQFLFEYFSETQRNKGNFPGRFSGRQFSNSRSEMNVSTLELGDSALYLCASRAKPDSMNSEAFFGQGTRLTVV.